The clone carrying this T cell receptor beta chain has ten or more counts. This CDR3 is 11 amino acids long. V was shortened by 7 bases and J by 10 bases, with 11 bases between the two germline ends. The V gene's germline CDR1 is SEHNR and CDR2 FQNEAQ (reference sequence). Using its own MiXCR run on the RACE reads, TCRdb lists one record per CDR3 protein. The sample records about 380,000 distinct CDR3 sequences, around 4.8% being singletons. Time point indicated: patch test 1, 2 weeks after DPC sensitization. Treatment in this sample: therapeutic diphenylcyclopropenone sensitization with weekly scalp DPC. This sample is part of a study of human T cells and chemical hapten exposure.

The receptor was derived from a woman aged 50 to 60 with alopecia areata. Some clones in this sample may be carry-over from other donors' samples. The source material was whole blood, sampled in connection with sensitization to the hapten diphenylcyclopropenone (DPC). The V gene is TRBV7-9, the J gene TRBJ2-1; possibly TRBD1 for D (5 bases). The CDR3 DNA follows: TGTGCCAGCATGGGGCGTGAAGAGCAGTTCTTC. It yields the protein CASMGREEQFF.